The 19 T cell receptor beta chains presented below share a single source sample, sequenced in a study of blood T cell repertoires in COVID-19. Sequencing used immunoSEQ multiplex PCR; TCRdb keeps in-frame clones, though not all of them. Here the sample spans approximately 450,000 clones, around 89% being singletons. The specimen sequenced was peripheral blood. These TCRs come from a woman in her thirties with acute or convalescent COVID-19.

This clone was picked up one time. The gene calls are TRBV6-1 and TRBJ1-1, with TRBD1 identical over 7 bases. J gave up 0 bases and V 1 base, and 2 bases lay outside the gene matches. CDR1 MNHNS and CDR2 SASEGT come from the germline V gene. The CDR3 contains 15 residues. The CDR3 coding sequence is TGTGCCAGCAGTGAAGTTGGGACAGTGAACACTGAAGCTTTCTTT. It is translated as CASSEVGTVNTEAFF.

The chain recombines TRBV28 with TRBJ1-5, with D possibly matching TRBD1 (6 bases). Germline values: CDR1 MDHEN, CDR2 SYDVKM. The CDR3 spans 14 residues. V lost 5 bases, J lost 7 bases, and 15 bases lay in between. The CDR3 loop reads CASSVTGRRQPQHF. As DNA, the CDR3 is TGTGCCAGCAGTGTAACAGGGAGAAGACAGCCCCAGCATTTT.

The chain links TRBV18 to TRBJ2-5; D may be TRBD2 (6 bases). The germline V gene has CDR1 KGHSH and CDR2 LQKENI. The ends were cut back, 2 bases at V and 1 base at J, with 14 bases in the middle. The CDR3 has 16 residues. CDR3 amino acids: CASSPNRRDAQETQYF. CDR3 nucleotides: TGTGCCAGCTCACCAAACCGGAGGGACGCCCAAGAGACCCAGTACTTC.

The chain employs TRBV5-4 and TRBJ1-1; D may be TRBD1 (5 bases). The CDR3 extends over 13 amino acids. Per the germline V gene, CDR1 is SGHNT and CDR2 is YYREEE (reference sequence). Trimming left V 5 bases short and J 2 bases short, with 10 bases between. CDR3 sequence (DNA): TGTGCCAGCAGTGGGGCGTCAAACACTGAAGCTTTCTTT. Its protein product is CASSGASNTEAFF.

The chain employs TRBV2 and TRBJ2-1, with a possible D match to TRBD2 (6 bases). Trimming left V 1 base short and J 8 bases short, with 12 bases between. The CDR3 is 14 residues long. CDR1 SNHLY and CDR2 FYNNEI come from the germline V gene. CDR3: CASSEGRTTDEQFF. The CDR3 nucleotides read TGTGCCAGCAGTGAAGGTAGGACTACCGATGAGCAGTTCTTC.

The genes are TRBV19 and TRBJ1-1; D may be TRBD1 (6 bases). V dropped 7 bases and J dropped 5 bases, with 23 bases sitting between them. Germline CDR1 reads LNHDA; CDR2 reads SQIVND (reference sequence). The CDR3 is 16 residues long. CDR3 nucleotide sequence: TGTGCCAGTACCGTTATTTCGGGTTCTCAGGGGACTGAAGCTTTCTTT. Residues: CASTVISGSQGTEAFF.

The gene calls are TRBV7-6 and TRBJ2-7, with D perhaps matching TRBD1 (6 bases). V gave up 5 bases and J gave up 5 bases, with 19 bases separating them. Per germline, CDR1 SGHVS and CDR2 FNYEAQ. CDR3 length: 15 residues. CDR3 residues: CASSPIGAGDNEQYF. The CDR3 DNA follows: TGTGCCAGCAGCCCGATAGGGGCAGGGGACAACGAGCAGTACTTC.

The chain couples TRBV24-1 to TRBJ2-7; TRBD2 matches 9 bases. This CDR3 region has 13 residues. Germline-derived CDR1 and CDR2 are KGHDR and SFDVKD. V dropped 7 bases and J dropped 6; count of bases not matched to a gene: 6. CDR3 sequence (DNA): TGTGCCACCAGGGCGGGGGGGGCGAGCGAGCAGTACTTC. Amino acid sequence: CATRAGGASEQYF.

This chain links TRBV29-1 with TRBJ2-3; D possibly corresponds to TRBD2 (5 bases). The V end was cut by 6 bases, the J end by 11 bases, with 18 bases between. CDR3 length equals 12 residues. The germline CDR1 and CDR2 sequences are SQVTM and ANQGSEA. The CDR3 spells CSVPDVGSQQYF. The CDR3 bases are TGCAGCGTCCCAGATGTTGGGAGTCAGCAGTATTTT.

This clone was detected only a few times. The chain combines TRBV4-1 with TRBJ2-7, with TRBD2 matching 8 bases. There are 17 residues in the CDR3. Germline V gene lookup returns CDR1 MGHRA and CDR2 YSYEKL. The trim removed 1 base at V and 4 bases at J, leaving 12 bases unmatched. The CDR3 protein is CASSQGLPGLVAYEQYF. The CDR3 DNA reads as TGCGCCAGCAGCCAAGGACTCCCGGGACTAGTCGCGTACGAGCAGTACTTC.

The V call is TRBV5-1, the J call TRBJ1-1; 7 bases are shared with TRBD1. Trimming at V came to 4 bases and at J to 1 base, leaving 4 bases not matched to a gene. The CDR3 loop spans 14 amino acids. Germline V CDR1 and CDR2: SGHRS, YFSETQ. In nucleotides, the CDR3 is TGCGCCAGCAGCGCGCGACAGGGGAACACTGAAGCTTTCTTT. Translated, it gives CASSARQGNTEAFF. The whole variable domain, remainder taken from reference TRBV5-1 and TRBJ1-1, is KAGVTQTPRYLIKTRGQQVTLSCSPISGHRSVSWYQQTPGQGLQFLFEYFSETQRNKGNFPGRFSGRQFSNSRSEMNVSTLELGDSALYLCASSARQGNTEAFFGQGTRLTVV.

This clone was counted a few times. The J gene is TRBJ1-6, the V gene TRBV5-6; no reliable D call. V dropped 0 bases and J dropped 7 bases, with 11 bases sitting between them. This CDR3 has 15 amino acids. Germline lookup yields CDR1 SGHDT and CDR2 YYEEEE. The CDR3 here is CASSLGLEVNSPLHF. The DNA for the CDR3 is TGTGCCAGCAGCTTGGGATTAGAGGTGAATTCACCCCTCCACTTT.

This clone was observed a single time. CDR3 sequence (DNA): TGTGCCAGCAGTTCGACTCAGGGGTTTAGATCTGGCTACACCTTC. Translating gives CASSSTQGFRSGYTF. This chain connects TRBV28 to TRBJ1-2; possible D gene TRBD1, 6 bases. In germline, CDR1 is MDHEN, CDR2 SYDVKM. CDR3 length equals 15 residues. V was shortened by 4 bases and J by 7 bases, with 19 bases between the two germline ends.

This chain's CDR3 is CASSAGGGVWRPTDTQYF. The CDR3, as DNA: TGTGCCAGCAGCGCTGGGGGGGGCGTTTGGCGGCCCACAGATACGCAGTATTTT. The chain combines TRBV9 with TRBJ2-3; weak D call: TRBD2 (7 bases). This CDR3 is 18 amino acids long. Germline CDR1 and CDR2: SGDLS and YYNGEE. V dropped 3 bases and J dropped 2 bases, with 22 bases sitting between them.

The chain carries TRBV24-1 and TRBJ2-5; the match to TRBD1 covers 12 bases. The CDR3 is 16 residues long. The trim removed 4 bases at V and 4 bases at J, leaving 6 bases unmatched. CDR1 and CDR2 from the germline V gene are KGHDR and SFDVKD. CDR3 nucleotides: TGTGCCACCAGTGAACCGGGACAGGGGGCAGGAGAGACCCAGTACTTC. Its protein product is CATSEPGQGAGETQYF.

As regards this clone: Other DNA sequences in this specimen translate into the identical CDR3. This sequence joins TRBV2 and TRBJ1-6; D may be TRBD1 (5 bases). Germline-derived CDR1 and CDR2 are SNHLY and FYNNEI. The germline V and J ends were trimmed by 3 bases and 1 base, with 7 bases remaining between them. The CDR3 consists of 15 residues. CDR3 sequence reads: CASSEEGSYNSPLHF. As DNA, the CDR3 is TGTGCCAGCAGTGAGGAGGGGTCCTATAATTCACCCCTCCACTTT.

The chain links TRBV11-2 to TRBJ2-3, with D possibly TRBD1 on 6 matching bases. The CDR3 consists of 15 residues. The V and J ends lost 2 bases and 1 base respectively, with 10 bases between them. Germline-derived CDR1 and CDR2 are SGHAT and FQNNGV. The CDR3 protein is CASSLLKGGTDTQYF. The CDR3 coding sequence is TGTGCCAGCAGCTTATTAAAGGGGGGCACAGATACGCAGTATTTT.

V and J are TRBV10-3 and TRBJ2-3; 11 nucleotides align to TRBD2. This CDR3 is 15 amino acids long. The germline gives CDR1 ENHRY, CDR2 SYGVKD. The ends lost 4 bases at V and 2 bases at J; junction bases unmatched: 2. For the CDR3, the DNA is TGTGCCATCAGTGGGACTAGCGGGCCCACAGATACGCAGTATTTT. It specifies CAISGTSGPTDTQYF.

Concerning this clone itself: No DNA is shown, since the ends of the CDR3 on it are uncertain; the CDR3 is the one TCRdb lists. The chain couples TRBV2 to TRBJ1-2; the listed D gene, TRBD1, was not tested against the DNA. A total of 14 residues make up the CDR3, ends included. Germline assignment: CDR1 SNHLY and CDR2 FYNNEI. The CDR3 sequence: CASSTSGQKYGYTF.